This TCR beta chain was obtained from a study of response to subunit inactivated influenza vaccine. This clonotype has more than one count but fewer than ten. The antigen is unknown. V was trimmed by 2 bases and J by 7 bases, leaving 14 bases between them. Germline values: CDR1 MDHEN, CDR2 SYDVKM. The CDR3 has 15 amino acids. Points from the study as a whole: Only a handful of new T cells, the authors suggested, are recruited with each seasonal influenza vaccination.

TCRdb ran MiXCR on the RT-PCR reads and lists one entry per CDR3 protein. The sample carries 450,000 to 600,000 distinct CDR3 sequences, approximately 7.3% recorded once. The specimen comprised PBMCs from blood, sampled 23 months after vaccination. The chain has TRBV28 and TRBJ2-2; D is possibly TRBD1 (6 bases). This receptor was taken from a man aged 50-75 years who received an inactivated influenza vaccine. CDR3 in DNA: TGTGCCAGCAGTTTAGGGACATCGATGGTCGGGGAGCTGTTTTTT. Translation: CASSLGTSMVGELFF.